Following are 30 T cell receptor beta chains from one sample sequenced in a study of shared T cell receptors in the human thymus. Profiling relied on immunoSEQ multiplex PCR, and the TCRdb table lists in-frame clones only, not all of them. The table records some 660,000 clones, over 75% of them present only once. These sequences were also reported in another study, on human thymus T cells.

Sequencing was done on a sample of thymocytes. The receptors here all came from a boy in the first two years of life with a congenital heart defect.

The chain has TRBV28 and TRBJ1-2, with 8 nucleotides matching TRBD1. CDR3 length equals 16 residues. Per the germline V gene, CDR1 is MDHEN and CDR2 is SYDVKM. The trim removed 4 bases at V and 4 bases at J, leaving 11 bases unmatched. CDR3 region: CASSWTTDRGGYGYTF. In nucleotides, the CDR3 is TGTGCCAGCAGTTGGACTACCGACAGGGGAGGCTATGGCTACACCTTC.

This sequence joins TRBV5-6 and TRBJ1-1; 8 bases map to TRBD1. Per the germline V gene, CDR1 is SGHDT and CDR2 is YYEEEE. This CDR3 is 14 amino acids long. With V trimmed by 2 bases and J by 4 bases, 4 bases remained unmatched. For the CDR3, the DNA is TGTGCCAGCAGCTTCCTTACAGGGGGCACTGAAGCTTTCTTT. As protein: CASSFLTGGTEAFF.

This clone was seen only a few times. The V and J genes are TRBV7-2 and TRBJ2-2; D is possibly TRBD1 (6 bases). Trimming cost V 0 bases and J 1 base, with 21 bases left between them. The germline V gene has CDR1 SGHTA and CDR2 FQGNSA. This CDR3 is 20 amino acids long. Here the CDR3 reads CASSLAACSGPGQNTGELFF. CDR3 nucleotides: TGTGCCAGCAGCTTAGCCGCTTGCTCGGGACCGGGACAGAACACCGGGGAGCTGTTTTTT.

The V call is TRBV18, the J call TRBJ1-4; D not certain. Germline V gives CDR1 KGHSH, CDR2 LQKENI. Trimming cost V 1 base and J 4 bases, with 10 bases left between them. The length of the CDR3 is 15 residues. DNA for the CDR3: TGTGCCAGCTCACCACGACCCGGGATTAATGAAAAACTGTTTTTT. Protein sequence: CASSPRPGINEKLFF.

The CDR3, as DNA: TGTGCCAGCAGCCAAGGGGGGGGTTCAGGGGAGCTGTTTTTT. It specifies CASSQGGGSGELFF. The chain carries TRBV4-2 and TRBJ2-2; 7 positions agree with TRBD2. The CDR3 has 14 residues. V was clipped by 1 base and J by 8 bases; unmatched bases: 4. Germline V gene lookup returns CDR1 LGHNA and CDR2 YNFKEQ.

The rearrangement uses TRBV18 and TRBJ1-3; D is unclear. This CDR3 is built from 20 residues. With 0 bases removed from V and 1 base from J, the gap between germline ends came to 22 bases. Germline V gene lookup returns CDR1 KGHSH and CDR2 LQKENI. Written as DNA, the CDR3 is TGTGCCAGCTCACCACCGGTCCTGTGGGGAGGAAGGATTTCTGGAAACACCATATATTTT. It encodes CASSPPVLWGGRISGNTIYF. Complete variable domain (other parts from reference TRBV18 and TRBJ1-3): NAGVMQNPRHLVRRRGQEARLRCSPMKGHSHVYWYRQLPEEGLKFMVYLQKENIIDESGMPKERFSAEFPKEGPSILRIQQVVRGDSAAYFCASSPPVLWGGRISGNTIYFGEGSWLTVV.

This clone came up a few times. V usage is TRBV9 and J usage is TRBJ2-2; perhaps TRBD1 as D (6 bases). CDR1 is SGDLS, CDR2 YYNGEE, per germline. The CDR3 covers 14 residues. The ends were cut back, 8 bases at V and 1 base at J, with 12 bases in the middle. CDR3 loop: CASADRQNTGELFF. DNA for the CDR3: TGTGCCAGTGCGGACAGACAGAACACCGGGGAGCTGTTTTTT.

The chain has TRBV29-1 and TRBJ2-5; 9 bases line up with TRBD1. V shed 1 base and J 2 bases; nucleotides not matched to a gene: 11. In germline, CDR1 is SQVTM, CDR2 ANQGSEA. The CDR3 sequence is 17 residues long. The CDR3 nucleotides are TGCAGCGTTGAAGGCTGGACAGGGGATACCCGGCAAGAGACCCAGTACTTC. The encoded protein is CSVEGWTGDTRQETQYF.

The gene calls are TRBV1 and TRBJ1-6; TRBD1 is the table's D call and was not checked against the DNA. TRBV1 is termed a pseudogene. The CDR3 covers 16 residues. CDR3 bases: TGCACCAGCAGCCAAGTACAGGGGAACGCGAATTCACCCCTCCACTTT. It is translated as CTSSQVQGNANSPLHF.

V gene TRBV6-5 combines with J gene TRBJ2-1; no clear D. The CDR3 is 14 residues long. The germline V gene has CDR1 MNHEY and CDR2 SVGAGI. V was shortened by 0 bases and J by 4 bases, with 7 bases between the two germline ends. Here the CDR3 reads CASSYSLEYNEQFF. The CDR3 DNA sequence: TGTGCCAGCAGTTACTCTCTAGAATACAATGAGCAGTTCTTC.

This clone was counted a few times. J is TRBJ1-3 and V is TRBV14; D ambiguous. CDR1 is SGHDN, CDR2 FVKESK, per germline. V was cut by 2 bases and J by 6 bases, with 14 bases left in between. CDR3 size: 15 residues. The CDR3 reads CASSQSMRLENTIYF. CDR3 nucleotides: TGTGCCAGCAGCCAAAGTATGAGGCTCGAAAACACCATATATTTT.

Points on this clone: Its ends do not fully match the called genes, so a read error is possible. The identical CDR3 is also encoded by other nucleotide sequences in the sample. This rearrangement joins TRBV4-1 to TRBJ1-6; D is perhaps TRBD1 (5 bases). The CDR3 runs 14 residues. Per germline, CDR1 MGHRA and CDR2 YSYEKL. CDR3 sequence reads: CASSPGRVNSPLHF. Here the CDR3 DNA reads TGCGCCAGCAGCCCGGGCAGGGTTAATTCCCCCCTCCACTTT.

The CDR3 loop reads CSVVQSRDRDEKLFF. The CDR3 DNA is TGCAGCGTTGTTCAGAGCCGGGACAGGGACGAAAAACTGTTTTTT. The gene calls are TRBV29-1 and TRBJ1-4; 9 bases align to TRBD1. The CDR3 is 15 residues long. V was pared by 4 bases and J by 8 bases, with 11 bases of the junction left unmatched. Germline lookup yields CDR1 SQVTM and CDR2 ANQGSEA.

The J gene is TRBJ2-1, the V gene TRBV27; 11 bases are shared with TRBD2. This CDR3 is 13 amino acids long. Per germline, CDR1 MNHEY and CDR2 SMNVEV (reference sequence). Germline trimming cut 5 bases from V and 9 bases from J; bases unmatched to any gene: 3. The CDR3: CASSPGTSGEQFF. CDR3 nucleotide sequence: TGTGCCAGCAGTCCAGGGACTAGCGGTGAGCAGTTCTTC.

The J gene is TRBJ2-1, the V gene TRBV4-1; TRBD2 matches at 8 bases. V trimming: 1 base; J trimming: 6 bases; junction bases outside the gene matches: 11. CDR3 length equals 17 residues. Germline V gene lookup returns CDR1 MGHRA and CDR2 YSYEKL. CDR3: CASSQVPPAGVSNEQFF. DNA of the CDR3: TGCGCCAGCAGCCAAGTCCCCCCAGCGGGAGTCAGCAATGAGCAGTTCTTC.

The chain combines TRBV6-1 with TRBJ2-3, with a weak D call TRBD1 (5 bases). This CDR3 has 15 residues. Germline V gene sequence: CDR1 MNHNS, CDR2 SASEGT. Deletions cut 1 base from V and 10 bases from J, with 18 bases between. CDR3 sequence reads: CASSEGVRKNRPQYF. The CDR3 nucleotides read TGTGCCAGCAGTGAAGGTGTTAGGAAGAACAGGCCGCAGTATTTT.

The chain couples TRBV18 to TRBJ2-7; TRBD2 aligns across 7 bases. CDR1 is KGHSH and CDR2 is LQKENI in the germline V gene. The J segment lost 5 bases and the V segment lost 3 bases, leaving 7 bases of the junction unmatched. The length of the CDR3 is 14 residues. The CDR3 nucleotides read TGTGCCAGCTCACCGGGAGCGGGATATCACGAGCAGTACTTC. This translates into CASSPGAGYHEQYF.

The V and J genes are TRBV4-3 and TRBJ1-1; TRBD1 matches at 7 bases. The ends lost 4 bases at V and 0 bases at J; junction bases unmatched: 2. The CDR3 loop spans 14 amino acids. Looked up from germline, CDR1 is LGHNA and CDR2 is YSLEER. The CDR3 region is CASSRGQLNTEAFF. The CDR3 DNA sequence: TGCGCCAGCAGCCGGGGACAGTTGAACACTGAAGCTTTCTTT.

The V call is TRBV10-1, the J call TRBJ1-1; perhaps TRBD1 as D (5 bases). This CDR3 has 14 amino acids. V was clipped by 5 bases and J by 4 bases, with 14 bases between them. CDR1 is WNHNN, CDR2 SYGVQD, per germline (reference sequence). The chain's CDR3 is CASSRQSWGTEAFF. The CDR3 bases are TGCGCCAGCAGTAGACAGAGCTGGGGCACTGAAGCTTTCTTT.

The V and J genes are TRBV7-2 and TRBJ1-1; 11 nucleotides line up with TRBD1. The germline CDR1 and CDR2 sequences are SGHTA and FQGNSA. The CDR3 runs 18 residues. V lost 0 bases, J lost 1 base, and 7 bases stayed unmatched. CDR3 coding DNA: TGTGCCAGCAGCTTAGCTCGGGGACAGGGGGTCGGGAACACTGAAGCTTTCTTT. It translates to CASSLARGQGVGNTEAFF.

In this sample, this clone turned up once. The chain employs TRBV7-9 and TRBJ1-1; 8 bases match TRBD1. From germline, CDR1 is SEHNR and CDR2 FQNEAQ (reference sequence). V was clipped by 5 bases and J by 5 bases; unmatched bases: 7. This CDR3 has 14 amino acids. The CDR3 DNA reads as TGTGCCAGCAGCCCTACAGGGGGAGAAACTGAAGCTTTCTTT. This encodes CASSPTGGETEAFF.

This rearrangement joins TRBV29-1 to TRBJ2-7, with 8 bases matching TRBD1. The germline CDR1 and CDR2 sequences are SQVTM and ANQGSEA. The CDR3 contains 14 residues. V lost 6 bases and J lost 2; bases outside the gene matches: 9. The CDR3, as DNA: TGCAGCGTCCGTAGGGGACAGGCAACCTACGAGCAGTACTTC. Translated, it gives CSVRRGQATYEQYF.

This clone has only one observation. This rearrangement joins TRBV13 to TRBJ2-1; 12 positions match TRBD2. The CDR3 consists of 15 residues. V trimming: 5 bases; J trimming: 2 bases; junction bases outside the gene matches: 1. The germline V gene encodes CDR1 PRHDT and CDR2 FYEKMQ (reference sequence). CDR3 sequence: CASSPSGGAYNEQFF. The CDR3 bases are TGTGCCAGCAGCCCTAGCGGGGGGGCCTACAATGAGCAGTTCTTC.

A note on this clone: Its ends do not fully match the called genes, so a read error is possible. The chain has TRBV15 and TRBJ1-6; no firm D call. The CDR3 is 12 amino acids. Germline CDR1 LNHNV, CDR2 YYDKDF (reference sequence). For the CDR3, the DNA is TGTGCCTCCAGCTCCTATAATTCCCCCCTCCACTTT. It yields the protein CASSSYNSPLHF.

With regard to this clone: Other DNA sequences within the sample encode an identical CDR3. The gene calls are TRBV5-6 and TRBJ1-6; D might be TRBD1 (5 bases). CDR3 length equals 15 residues. The V end was cut by 4 bases, the J end by 2 bases, with 10 bases between. Germline CDR1 SGHDT, CDR2 YYEEEE. In DNA form, the CDR3 reads TGTGCCAGCAGCCAAATGGACACCTATAATTCACCCCTCCACTTT. Protein: CASSQMDTYNSPLHF.

The chain couples TRBV4-1 to TRBJ2-2, with 13 bases that match TRBD2. The CDR3 has 20 residues. V lost 3 bases and J lost 4; bases outside the gene matches: 14. The germline V gene encodes CDR1 MGHRA and CDR2 YSYEKL. Written as DNA, the CDR3 is TGCGCCAGCAGCCACACACCGGGACTAGCGGGGAGGTCGGTCACCGGGGAGCTGTTTTTT. This translates into CASSHTPGLAGRSVTGELFF.

This clone was recorded only once. The V gene is TRBV7-6, the J gene TRBJ2-6; 8 bases line up with TRBD1. CDR1 and CDR2 (germline): SGHVS, FNYEAQ. The length of the CDR3 is 20 residues. V lost 5 bases, J lost 1 base, and 16 bases stayed unmatched. The chain's CDR3 is CASSPQDRVARASGANVLTF. The CDR3 DNA is TGTGCCAGCAGCCCACAGGACAGGGTGGCTCGGGCTTCTGGGGCCAACGTCCTGACTTTC. The variable domain in full, with the rest retrieved from reference TRBV7-6 and TRBJ2-6, is GAGVSQSPRYKVTKRGQDVALRCDPISGHVSLYWYRQALGQGPEFLTYFNYEAQQDKSGLPNDRFSAERPEGSISTLTIQRTEQRDSAMYRCASSPQDRVARASGANVLTFGAGSRLTVL.

J is TRBJ2-7 and V is TRBV28, with TRBD2 identical over 9 bases. CDR3 length: 16 residues. CDR1 is MDHEN, CDR2 SYDVKM, per germline. Trimming at V came to 6 bases and at J to 2 bases, leaving 11 bases not matched to a gene. In nucleotides, the CDR3 is TGTGCCAGCAGACCTATACCGGGACTAGCTACCTACGAGCAGTACTTC. Translation: CASRPIPGLATYEQYF.

This chain joins TRBV5-1 and TRBJ1-2; the D gene is possibly TRBD1 (5 bases). CDR1 SGHRS and CDR2 YFSETQ come from the germline V gene. With 0 bases removed from V and 8 bases from J, the gap between germline ends came to 14 bases. This CDR3 spans 14 amino acids. In nucleotides, the CDR3 is TGCGCCAGCAGCTTGGACCCTTGGGACTGGGGCTACACCTTC. Protein sequence: CASSLDPWDWGYTF.

Only one count was recorded for this clone. This chain joins TRBV4-2 and TRBJ1-2, with 7 bases that match TRBD1. With V trimmed by 5 bases and J by 4 bases, 16 bases remained unmatched. This CDR3 spans 17 amino acids. CDR1 LGHNA and CDR2 YNFKEQ come from the germline V gene. The CDR3 nucleotides are TGTGCCAGCAGCAAGATCATCCGACCAGGGGGGTTCTATGGCTACACCTTC. Protein product: CASSKIIRPGGFYGYTF.